Included here is one TCR beta chain sequence, with context. Antigen: not known. Method: immunoSEQ multiplex PCR; TCRdb's copy keeps in-frame clones and lacks some. The profile covers about 140,000 clones, with approximately 87% appearing a single time and around 25% taken by the ten largest. The V gene's germline CDR1 is GTSNPN and CDR2 SVGIG (reference sequence). The CDR3 loop spans 13 amino acids. V dropped 0 bases and J dropped 2 bases, with 6 bases sitting between them. Time point reported: baseline pretreatment blood. The treatment: 15 Gy SBRT to primary tumor, nephrectomy 4 weeks later. This entry comes from a study of radiation and T cells in renal cell carcinoma. Study-wide results and limits: Without pretreatment biopsies, baseline tumor clonotype presence was undetermined. Top tumor clonotypes rose in blood 2 weeks post-radiation, then contracted.

The TCR was taken from a woman in her forties or fifties with renal cell carcinoma. This chain links TRBV30 with TRBJ2-3; D gene uncertain. Sequenced here: blood, sampled from a patient whose treatment included radiotherapy and nephrectomy. The CDR3 spells CAWSVGYTDTQYF. CDR3 DNA: TGTGCCTGGAGTGTTGGCTACACAGATACGCAGTATTTT.